The present T cell receptor (beta chain) was sequenced within a study of T cell repertoires in cytomegalovirus infection. This clonotype turned up a few times. Its cognate antigen is unknown. Germline CDR1 MNHNS, CDR2 SASEGT. CDR3 length equals 16 residues. The ends were cut back, 1 base at V and 4 bases at J, with 16 bases in the middle. TCRdb re-analysed the reads in MiXCR, keeping a single row per CDR3 protein. The profile shows 700,000 to 900,000 distinct CDR3 sequences, roughly 29% of them singletons. Sequenced here: cultured CD8+ T cells from PBMCs, sampled from culture after CMV antigen stimulation. The clonotype comes from a human donor in good health (CMV status not recorded). Some clones in this sample may be carry-over from other donors' samples. This chain connects TRBV6-1 to TRBJ1-1; D remains ambiguous. This CDR3 reads CASSEELDMIGTEAFF. The DNA of the CDR3 is TGTGCCAGCAGTGAAGAATTAGACATGATTGGCACTGAAGCTTTCTTT.